This entry is about one T cell receptor beta chain. Its antigen is undetermined. The sample originates from a study of blood T cells in healthy people across ages. Points from the study as a whole: In these data, TCR beta diversity tracked strongly with naive T cell percentage.

Total RNA, at least 6 micrograms per sample, was extracted from PBMCs. Sample-barcoded 5' priming and a J-beta primer mix drove a second PCR of about 6 to 12 cycles. A 12-random-nucleotide template-switch adaptor tagged each cDNA molecule. TCRdb reprocessed the 5' RACE reads with MiXCR, giving one entry per CDR3 protein. Among over a million distinct CDR3 sequences listed, less than 50% were seen once. CDR1 and CDR2 (germline): SGHRS, YFSETQ. The CDR3 runs 15 residues. The germline V and J ends were trimmed by 4 bases and 0 bases, with 10 bases remaining between them. This receptor was identified in a woman aged 55-70 years in good health. V is TRBV5-1 and J is TRBJ2-2; TRBD1 might be the D (6 bases). The sequencing input was blood. CDR3: CASSPGQTNTGELFF. As DNA, the CDR3 is TGCGCCAGCAGCCCAGGACAGACGAACACCGGGGAGCTGTTTTTT.